This TCR beta chain was documented in a study of blood T cell repertoires in COVID-19. As for the study in general: Donors in the United States, Italy and Spain gave samples during acute or convalescent COVID-19. The analysed material was cDNA or gDNA that came from T cells, B-cell-depleted T cells, or PBMCs.

Germline-derived CDR1 and CDR2 are MNHEY and SVGEGT. The V and J ends lost 0 bases and 7 bases respectively, with 14 bases between them. The CDR3 is 15 residues long. Source study methods: From reference gene primer amplification, estimates of nucleated cell counts were derived. Produced via immunoSEQ multiplex PCR; TCRdb's table is partial and in-frame only. D and trimming were read from the DNA, whereas the V and J calls and clone size are those reported in that table. Among 150,000 to 200,000 clones listed, nearly 90% were seen once. The receptor's source is a man in his fifties or sixties with active or convalescent COVID-19. V is TRBV6-2 or TRBV6-3 and J is TRBJ2-3; a weak D match, TRBD2 (6 bases). The sample consisted of peripheral blood. The CDR3 coding sequence is TGTGCCAGCAGTTACTCGGGGGGTGGGAGGAATACGCAGTATTTT. It is translated as CASSYSGGGRNTQYF.